Listed below are T cell receptor beta chains from one sample, sequenced in a study of blood T cell repertoires in COVID-19. Sequencing used immunoSEQ multiplex PCR; TCRdb keeps in-frame clones, though not all of them. The table lists a few hundred thousand clones, more than 75% of them singletons. The sequenced sample was PBMCs or T cells enriched from blood (not recorded which). Source of these receptors: a woman aged 30 to 39 who had recovered from COVID-19. Each CDR3 is given with its conserved first and last residue. D genes are given only for firm matches. Expanded clones get a size class; other rows say once, few or many, or leave the size out.

TRBV5-5,-,TRBD1,TRBJ1-2,TGTGCCAGCAGGCGAACCCCGGGACAGGGTCTCTATGGCTACACCTTC,CASRRTPGQGLYGYTF
TRBV15,-,-,TRBJ2-7,TGTGCCACCAGCACCCCACCCAGGGTCCCGCAGTACTTC,CATSTPPRVPQYF
TRBV7-3,-,-,TRBJ2-5,TGTGCCAGCAGCTCGGGAATACAAGAGACCCAGTACTTC,CASSSGIQETQYF
TRBV11-2,-,-,TRBJ2-1,TGTGCCAGCAGCGTAAACAATGAGCAGTTCTTC,CASSVNNEQFF
TRBV19,once,-,TRBJ1-1,TGTGCCAGTAGTATCGGGTCCACTGAAGCTTTCTTT,CASSIGSTEAFF
TRBV7-9,-,-,TRBJ2-3,TGTGCCAGCAGCTTAGGCGCTACTGCAGATACGCAGTATTTT,CASSLGATADTQYF
TRBV5-4,-,TRBD2,TRBJ2-3,TGTGCCAGCAGCTTGAGGCTAGCGGGAGGAAAAGATACGCAGTATTTT,CASSLRLAGGKDTQYF
TRBV25-1,-,TRBD1,TRBJ1-2,TGTGCCAGCAGTAGGCTCGGACAGGGGAACGGCTACACCTTC,CASSRLGQGNGYTF
TRBV18,-,-,TRBJ2-1,TGTGCCAGCTCACCACGTACGGTAAATGAGCAGTTCTTC,CASSPRTVNEQFF
TRBV4-2,-,TRBD1,TRBJ2-1,TGTGCCAGCAGCCGGGACAGGGGGAATCCCTACAATGAGCAGTTCTTC,CASSRDRGNPYNEQFF